The 16 T cell receptor beta chains listed next were all sequenced from one sample in a study of cytomegalovirus exposure and HLA in healthy donors. Primers: 60 Vbeta forward and 13 Jbeta reverse. The protocol was immunoSEQ multiplex PCR, while the TCRdb copy is restricted to in-frame clones and leaves out a portion. The table lists 150,000 to 200,000 clones, around 76% of them singletons. Input material: PBMCs. All receptors come from a man in his forties in good health and CMV-seropositive.

This chain uses TRBV27 with TRBJ2-1; D is perhaps TRBD2 (7 bases). The ends were cut back, 5 bases at V and 6 bases at J, with 23 bases in the middle. The CDR3 has 17 residues. The germline CDR1 and CDR2 sequences are MNHEY and SMNVEV (reference sequence). This CDR3 reads CASSPTGGPVPVNEQFF. The DNA for the CDR3 is TGTGCCAGCAGTCCTACGGGGGGCCCCGTCCCTGTCAATGAGCAGTTCTTC.

This clone was detected only a few times. The chain uses TRBV5-4 and TRBJ1-1; D gene ambiguous. V was cut by 6 bases and J by 0 bases, with 21 bases left in between. This CDR3 is 17 amino acids long. The V gene's germline CDR1 is SGHNT and CDR2 YYREEE (reference sequence). The DNA for the CDR3 is TGTGCCAGCATTGGATGGGGAAGAGGAGGGATGAACACTGAAGCTTTCTTT. Protein product: CASIGWGRGGMNTEAFF.

This clone has a handful of counts. This sequence joins TRBV5-1 and TRBJ1-1; 8 bases are shared with TRBD1. This CDR3 is built from 14 residues. Losses at the gene ends were 2 bases for V and 8 bases for J; bases not matched to a gene: 8. Germline V gives CDR1 SGHRS, CDR2 YFSETQ. The CDR3 DNA is TGCGCCAGCAGCTTTGACAGGGGACTTGGGGAAGCTTTCTTT. It translates to CASSFDRGLGEAFF.

This chain joins TRBV6-6 and TRBJ2-7; TRBD1 agrees at 10 bases. Germline CDR1 and CDR2: MNHNY and SVGAGI (reference sequence). V trimming: 6 bases; J trimming: 4 bases; junction bases outside the gene matches: 9. This CDR3 has 15 residues. In nucleotides, the CDR3 is TGTGCCAGCAGCAGCTGGACAGGGGGGGCGTACGAGCAGTACTTC. It yields the protein CASSSWTGGAYEQYF.

The chain carries TRBV7-2 and TRBJ2-6, with 10 bases fitting TRBD1. Germline assignment: CDR1 SGHTA and CDR2 FQGNSA. The junction had 6 bases not matched to a gene; V was cut back by 4 bases and J by 0 bases. The CDR3 runs to 18 residues. CDR3 amino acids: CASSSDRGRASGANVLTF. The DNA for the CDR3 is TGTGCCAGCAGCTCCGACAGGGGGCGCGCCTCTGGGGCCAACGTCCTGACTTTC.

This clone was seen more than once but under ten times. The chain uses TRBV5-1 and TRBJ2-7; D may be TRBD2 (6 bases). Germline CDR1 and CDR2: SGHRS and YFSETQ. The V end lost 1 base, the J end lost 1 base, and 15 bases lay between the germline ends. This CDR3 comprises 16 residues. CDR3 bases: TGCGCCAGCAGCTTGAGGGCGGGGACGGATTCCTACGAGCAGTACTTC. Protein product: CASSLRAGTDSYEQYF. Variable domain in full (rest from reference TRBV5-1 and TRBJ2-7): KAGVTQTPRYLIKTRGQQVTLSCSPISGHRSVSWYQQTPGQGLQFLFEYFSETQRNKGNFPGRFSGRQFSNSRSEMNVSTLELGDSALYLCASSLRAGTDSYEQYFGPGTRLTVT.

The chain couples TRBV7-9 to TRBJ1-2; D not resolved. V gave up 0 bases and J gave up 4 bases, with 12 bases separating them. The CDR3 length is 15 residues. The germline V gene encodes CDR1 SEHNR and CDR2 FQNEAQ (reference sequence). As DNA, the CDR3 is TGTGCCAGCAGCTTAGCGCGGGTGGAAGGCTATGGCTACACCTTC. It encodes CASSLARVEGYGYTF.

In this sample, this clone turned up once. J is TRBJ1-1 and V is TRBV27; perhaps TRBD1 as D (6 bases). Trimming removed 6 bases at V and 4 bases at J, with 21 bases between. CDR3 length: 16 residues. Germline V gives CDR1 MNHEY, CDR2 SMNVEV (reference sequence). This CDR3 is CASSPWGGQGSTEAFF. The CDR3 coding sequence is TGTGCCAGCAGCCCCTGGGGGGGGCAGGGGAGCACTGAAGCTTTCTTT.

The chain is built from TRBV5-1 and TRBJ2-1; D is perhaps TRBD1 (5 bases). Looked up from germline, CDR1 is SGHRS and CDR2 is YFSETQ. CDR3 length: 15 residues. With 1 base removed from V and 1 base from J, the gap between germline ends came to 9 bases. The CDR3 DNA reads as TGCGCCAGCAGCTTGTTTGCAGGGTCCTACAATGAGCAGTTCTTC. Translating gives CASSLFAGSYNEQFF.

The chain employs TRBV7-2 and TRBJ1-2; no clear D. V lost 3 bases to trimming and J lost 8 bases, with 16 bases between them. Per germline, CDR1 SGHTA and CDR2 FQGNSA. The length of the CDR3 is 14 residues. In DNA, the CDR3 is TGTGCCAGCAGCTTGCTTGAGTTTCCGGGGGGCTACACCTTC. Translated, it gives CASSLLEFPGGYTF. The complete variable domain, with remaining parts taken from reference TRBV7-2 and TRBJ1-2, reads GAGVSQSPSNKVTEKGKDVELRCDPISGHTALYWYRQSLGQGLEFLIYFQGNSAPDKSGLPSDRFSAERTGGSVSTLTIQRTQQEDSAVYLCASSLLEFPGGYTFGSGTRLTVV.

The J gene is TRBJ2-5, the V gene TRBV20-1; D remains unclear. The CDR3 totals 10 residues. CDR1 and CDR2 from the germline V gene are DFQATT and SNEGSKA (reference sequence). Trimming shortened V by 6 bases and J by 5 bases, and 7 bases separated the two germline ends. DNA for the CDR3: TGCAGTGCCGCTAGGGAGACCCAGTACTTC. Translation: CSAARETQYF.

The V gene is TRBV10-3, the J gene TRBJ2-1; weak D call: TRBD1 (6 bases). Between the trimmed V and J ends, which lost 6 bases and 5 bases, there was a span of 14 bases. The CDR3 covers 14 residues. CDR1 is ENHRY, CDR2 SYGVKD, per germline. CDR3 in DNA: TGTGCCATCAGAAGGGACACCCCCCACAATGAGCAGTTCTTC. It yields the protein CAIRRDTPHNEQFF.

The chain links TRBV4-1 to TRBJ1-6; D not certain. This CDR3 has 12 residues. Germline CDR1 reads MGHRA; CDR2 reads YSYEKL. V was pared by 3 bases and J by 7 bases, with 4 bases between. Here the CDR3 DNA reads TGCGCCAGCAGCCATCCGAATTCACCCCTCCACTTT. This sequence encodes CASSHPNSPLHF.

V and J are TRBV9 and TRBJ1-2, with 8 bases lining up with TRBD1. In germline, CDR1 is SGDLS, CDR2 YYNGEE. The CDR3 has 15 residues. V lost 4 bases, J lost 5 bases, and 10 bases stayed unmatched. The CDR3 here is CASSPDDRQGYGYTF. CDR3 DNA: TGTGCCAGCAGCCCAGACGATAGACAGGGGTATGGCTACACCTTC.

This clone has more than one count but fewer than ten. The gene calls are TRBV7-2 and TRBJ2-2, with D hard to call. This CDR3 spans 12 amino acids. In germline, CDR1 is SGHTA, CDR2 FQGNSA. Deletions cut 5 bases from V and 6 bases from J, with 7 bases between. The CDR3 is CASSPHSGELFF. The CDR3, as DNA: TGTGCCAGCAGCCCCCACTCCGGGGAGCTGTTTTTT. Full variable domain (outside the CDR3, taken from reference TRBV7-2 and TRBJ2-2): GAGVSQSPSNKVTEKGKDVELRCDPISGHTALYWYRQSLGQGLEFLIYFQGNSAPDKSGLPSDRFSAERTGGSVSTLTIQRTQQEDSAVYLCASSPHSGELFFGEGSRLTVL.

The table lists this clone with a few counts. The rearrangement joins TRBV6-4 to TRBJ2-1, with D possibly being TRBD1 (7 bases). The germline gives CDR1 MRHNA, CDR2 SNTAGT. The V end lost 6 bases, the J end lost 9 bases, and 15 bases lay between the germline ends. The CDR3 has 13 residues. In nucleotides, the CDR3 is TGTGCCAGCAGGGCCCAGGGGGGTACTGAGCAGTTCTTC. This gives the protein CASRAQGGTEQFF.